The clone carrying this T cell receptor (beta chain) was picked up one time. Antigen unknown. These data belong to a study of post-analysis software for immune sequencing data. Whole-study results and caveats: TRBV segments more frequent in patients than in controls numbered roughly 5 and included TRBV5-6, TRBV5-1 and TRBV20-1.

Included in the TCR beta cDNA libraries were unique molecular identifiers. TCRdb redid the calling of the PCR reads with MiXCR, one entry per CDR3 protein. The table has 650,000 to 850,000 distinct CDR3 sequences, around 42% seen once. This CDR3 contains 15 residues. The V end was cut by 0 bases, the J end by 2 bases, with 11 bases between. The V gene's germline CDR1 is DFQATT and CDR2 SNEGSKA (reference sequence). The rearrangement links TRBV20-1 to TRBJ2-1; no definite D call. Sequencing was carried out using blood. The TCR comes from a girl aged 5 to 17 with multiple sclerosis. The CDR3 DNA sequence: TGCAGTGCTAGAGATAAAGGCGGCGCCTACAATGAGCAGTTCTTC. It translates to CSARDKGGAYNEQFF.